This T cell receptor (beta chain) came from a study of T cell changes during pregnancy in multiple sclerosis. Germline V CDR1 and CDR2: SGHNT, YYREEE (reference sequence). J was trimmed by 2 bases and V by 2 bases; bases with no gene match: 4. The CDR3 contains 14 residues. Data came from immunoSEQ multiplex PCR; TCRdb stores just in-frame clones and leaves some out. The data hold over 50,000 clones, with about 87% observed a single time. The sequencing here drew on peripheral blood, taken in the first trimester of pregnancy. This sequence originates from a female donor in good health, enrolled as a control in a pregnancy study. This sequence joins TRBV5-4 and TRBJ2-7; 7 positions agree with TRBD2. CDR3 nucleotide sequence: TGTGCCAGCAGCTTTGGGAGGGATACCTACGAGCAGTACTTC. Its protein product is CASSFGRDTYEQYF.